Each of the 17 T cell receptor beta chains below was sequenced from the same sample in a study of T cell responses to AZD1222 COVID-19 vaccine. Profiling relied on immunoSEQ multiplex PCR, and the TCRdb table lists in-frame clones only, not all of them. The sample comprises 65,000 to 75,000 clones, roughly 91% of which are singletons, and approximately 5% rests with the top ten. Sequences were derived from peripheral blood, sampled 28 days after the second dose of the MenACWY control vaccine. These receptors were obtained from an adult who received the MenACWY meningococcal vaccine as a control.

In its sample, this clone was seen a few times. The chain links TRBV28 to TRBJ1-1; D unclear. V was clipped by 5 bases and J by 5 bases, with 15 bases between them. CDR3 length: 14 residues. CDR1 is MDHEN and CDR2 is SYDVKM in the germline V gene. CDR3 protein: CASSLIYGGTEAFF. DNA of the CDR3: TGTGCCAGCAGTCTGATCTACGGCGGAACTGAAGCTTTCTTT. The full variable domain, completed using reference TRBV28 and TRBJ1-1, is DVKVTQSSRYLVKRTGEKVFLECVQDMDHENMFWYRQDPGLGLRLIYFSYDVKMKEKGDIPEGYSVSREKKERFSLILESASTNQTSMYLCASSLIYGGTEAFFGQGTRLTVV.

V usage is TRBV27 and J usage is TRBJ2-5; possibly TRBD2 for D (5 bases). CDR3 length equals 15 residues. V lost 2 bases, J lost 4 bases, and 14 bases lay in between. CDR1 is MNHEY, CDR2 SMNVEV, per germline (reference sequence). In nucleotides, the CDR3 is TGTGCCAGCAGTTTAGTTTCCCGGGAAACAGAGACCCAGTACTTC. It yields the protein CASSLVSRETETQYF.

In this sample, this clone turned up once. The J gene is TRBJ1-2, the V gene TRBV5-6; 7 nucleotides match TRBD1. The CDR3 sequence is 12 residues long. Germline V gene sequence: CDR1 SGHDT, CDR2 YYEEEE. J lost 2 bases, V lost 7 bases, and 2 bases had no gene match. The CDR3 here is CASLGQNYGYTF. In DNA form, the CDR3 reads TGTGCCAGCTTGGGACAGAACTATGGCTACACCTTC.

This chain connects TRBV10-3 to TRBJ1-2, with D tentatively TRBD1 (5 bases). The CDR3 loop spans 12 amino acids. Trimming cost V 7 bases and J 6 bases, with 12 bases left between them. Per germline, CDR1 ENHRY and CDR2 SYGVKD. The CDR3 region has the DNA TGTGCCATCAAAACAGGATCAGATGGCTACACCTTC. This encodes CAIKTGSDGYTF.

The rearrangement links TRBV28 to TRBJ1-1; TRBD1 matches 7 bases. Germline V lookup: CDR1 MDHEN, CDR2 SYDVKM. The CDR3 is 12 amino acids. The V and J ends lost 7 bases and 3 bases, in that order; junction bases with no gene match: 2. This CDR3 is CASTQGYTEAFF. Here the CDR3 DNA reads TGTGCCAGCACACAGGGGTACACTGAAGCTTTCTTT.

The CDR3 coding sequence is TGTGCCAGCAGCAACCGACAGGGGGACACCGGGGAGCTGTTTTTT. The encoded protein is CASSNRQGDTGELFF. The chain joins TRBV5-4 to TRBJ2-2, with 9 bases fitting TRBD1. The CDR3 has 15 residues. Germline V gene lookup returns CDR1 SGHNT and CDR2 YYREEE (reference sequence). The trim removed 4 bases at V and 3 bases at J, leaving 4 bases unmatched.

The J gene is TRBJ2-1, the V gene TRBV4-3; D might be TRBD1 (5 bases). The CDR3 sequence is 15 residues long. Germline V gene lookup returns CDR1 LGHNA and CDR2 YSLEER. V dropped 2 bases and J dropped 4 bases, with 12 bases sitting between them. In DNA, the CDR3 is TGCGCCAGCAGCCAATTACAGGACAATTACAATGAGCAGTTCTTC. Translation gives CASSQLQDNYNEQFF.

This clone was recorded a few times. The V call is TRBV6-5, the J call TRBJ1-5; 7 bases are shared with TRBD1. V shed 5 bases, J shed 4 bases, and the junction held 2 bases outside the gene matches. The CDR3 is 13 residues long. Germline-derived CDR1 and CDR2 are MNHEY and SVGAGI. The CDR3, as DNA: TGTGCCAGCAGTCCGACAGGGAATCAGCCCCAGCATTTT. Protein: CASSPTGNQPQHF.

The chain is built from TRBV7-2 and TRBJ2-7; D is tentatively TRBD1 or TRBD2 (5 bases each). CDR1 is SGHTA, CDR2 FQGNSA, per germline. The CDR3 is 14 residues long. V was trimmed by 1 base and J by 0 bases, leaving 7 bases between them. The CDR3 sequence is CASSLDGTSYEQYF. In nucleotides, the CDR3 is TGTGCCAGCAGCTTAGACGGGACCTCCTACGAGCAGTACTTC.

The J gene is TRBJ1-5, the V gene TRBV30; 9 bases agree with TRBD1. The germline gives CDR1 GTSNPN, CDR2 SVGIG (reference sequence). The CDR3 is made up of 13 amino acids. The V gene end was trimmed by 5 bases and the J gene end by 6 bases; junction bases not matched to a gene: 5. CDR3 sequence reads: CAWQGQGPQPQHF. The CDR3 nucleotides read TGTGCCTGGCAAGGACAGGGGCCTCAGCCCCAGCATTTT.

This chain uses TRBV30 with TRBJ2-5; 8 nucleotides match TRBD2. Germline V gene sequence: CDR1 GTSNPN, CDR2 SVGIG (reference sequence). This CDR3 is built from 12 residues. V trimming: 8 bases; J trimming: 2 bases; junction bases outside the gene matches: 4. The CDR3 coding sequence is TGTGCCAGATCTAGCGGGCAAGAGACCCAGTACTTC. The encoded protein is CARSSGQETQYF.

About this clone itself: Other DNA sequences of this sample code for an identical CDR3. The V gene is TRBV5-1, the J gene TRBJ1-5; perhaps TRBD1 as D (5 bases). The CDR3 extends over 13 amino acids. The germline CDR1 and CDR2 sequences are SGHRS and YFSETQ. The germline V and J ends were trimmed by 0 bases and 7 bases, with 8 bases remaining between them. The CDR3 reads CASSLEGIQPQHF. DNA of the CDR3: TGCGCCAGCAGCTTGGAGGGGATCCAGCCCCAGCATTTT.

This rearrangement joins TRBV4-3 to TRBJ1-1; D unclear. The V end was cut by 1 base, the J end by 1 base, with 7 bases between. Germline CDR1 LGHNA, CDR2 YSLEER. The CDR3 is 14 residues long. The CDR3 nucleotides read TGCGCCAGCAGCCAAGGGCGAACGAACACTGAAGCTTTCTTT. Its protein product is CASSQGRTNTEAFF.

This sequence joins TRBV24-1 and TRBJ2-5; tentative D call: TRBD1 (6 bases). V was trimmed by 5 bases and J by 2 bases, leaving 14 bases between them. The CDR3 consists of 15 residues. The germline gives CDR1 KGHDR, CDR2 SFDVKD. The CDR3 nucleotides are TGTGCCACCAGTGCCTCGGGACAAGGGCAAGAGACCCAGTACTTC. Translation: CATSASGQGQETQYF.

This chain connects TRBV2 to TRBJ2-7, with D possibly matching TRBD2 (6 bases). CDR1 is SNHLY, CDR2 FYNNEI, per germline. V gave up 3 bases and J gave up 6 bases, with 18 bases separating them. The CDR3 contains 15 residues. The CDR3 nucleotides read TGTGCCAGCAGTGAGCGGGAAACAGCAACGGGCGAGCAGTACTTC. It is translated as CASSERETATGEQYF.

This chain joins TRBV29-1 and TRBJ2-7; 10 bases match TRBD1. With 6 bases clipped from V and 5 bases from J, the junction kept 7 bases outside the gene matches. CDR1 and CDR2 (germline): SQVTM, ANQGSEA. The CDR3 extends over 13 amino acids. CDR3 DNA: TGCAGCGTCCGACCGACAGGGGGCGACGAGCAGTACTTC. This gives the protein CSVRPTGGDEQYF.

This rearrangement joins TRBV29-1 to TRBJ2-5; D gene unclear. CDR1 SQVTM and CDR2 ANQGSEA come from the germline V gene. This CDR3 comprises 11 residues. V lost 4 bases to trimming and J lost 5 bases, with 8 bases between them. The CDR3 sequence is CSVGRVETQYF. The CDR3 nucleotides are TGCAGCGTTGGTCGCGTGGAGACCCAGTACTTC.